The TCR beta chain under discussion was sequenced for a study of blood T cell repertoires in COVID-19. Study-wide context: Sites in the United States, Italy and Spain provided acute and convalescent COVID-19 samples. Sources were T cells, B-cell-depleted T cells, or PBMCs; the material itself was cDNA or gDNA.

Trimming pared 3 bases from V and 4 bases from J, leaving 10 bases between. Germline V gene lookup returns CDR1 MDHEN and CDR2 SYDVKM. This CDR3 is 14 amino acids long. Clones were read by immunoSEQ multiplex PCR, and TCRdb kept only the in-frame ones, dropping some. In the table there are under 95,000 clones, less than 80% of which are singletons. The genes are TRBV28 and TRBJ1-3; D ambiguous. This receptor was identified in a man in his 60s with active or convalescent COVID-19. Sequenced: peripheral blood. For the CDR3, the DNA is TGTGCCAGCAGTTTGCCGGGTTTAGGAAACACCATATATTTT. Its translation is CASSLPGLGNTIYF.